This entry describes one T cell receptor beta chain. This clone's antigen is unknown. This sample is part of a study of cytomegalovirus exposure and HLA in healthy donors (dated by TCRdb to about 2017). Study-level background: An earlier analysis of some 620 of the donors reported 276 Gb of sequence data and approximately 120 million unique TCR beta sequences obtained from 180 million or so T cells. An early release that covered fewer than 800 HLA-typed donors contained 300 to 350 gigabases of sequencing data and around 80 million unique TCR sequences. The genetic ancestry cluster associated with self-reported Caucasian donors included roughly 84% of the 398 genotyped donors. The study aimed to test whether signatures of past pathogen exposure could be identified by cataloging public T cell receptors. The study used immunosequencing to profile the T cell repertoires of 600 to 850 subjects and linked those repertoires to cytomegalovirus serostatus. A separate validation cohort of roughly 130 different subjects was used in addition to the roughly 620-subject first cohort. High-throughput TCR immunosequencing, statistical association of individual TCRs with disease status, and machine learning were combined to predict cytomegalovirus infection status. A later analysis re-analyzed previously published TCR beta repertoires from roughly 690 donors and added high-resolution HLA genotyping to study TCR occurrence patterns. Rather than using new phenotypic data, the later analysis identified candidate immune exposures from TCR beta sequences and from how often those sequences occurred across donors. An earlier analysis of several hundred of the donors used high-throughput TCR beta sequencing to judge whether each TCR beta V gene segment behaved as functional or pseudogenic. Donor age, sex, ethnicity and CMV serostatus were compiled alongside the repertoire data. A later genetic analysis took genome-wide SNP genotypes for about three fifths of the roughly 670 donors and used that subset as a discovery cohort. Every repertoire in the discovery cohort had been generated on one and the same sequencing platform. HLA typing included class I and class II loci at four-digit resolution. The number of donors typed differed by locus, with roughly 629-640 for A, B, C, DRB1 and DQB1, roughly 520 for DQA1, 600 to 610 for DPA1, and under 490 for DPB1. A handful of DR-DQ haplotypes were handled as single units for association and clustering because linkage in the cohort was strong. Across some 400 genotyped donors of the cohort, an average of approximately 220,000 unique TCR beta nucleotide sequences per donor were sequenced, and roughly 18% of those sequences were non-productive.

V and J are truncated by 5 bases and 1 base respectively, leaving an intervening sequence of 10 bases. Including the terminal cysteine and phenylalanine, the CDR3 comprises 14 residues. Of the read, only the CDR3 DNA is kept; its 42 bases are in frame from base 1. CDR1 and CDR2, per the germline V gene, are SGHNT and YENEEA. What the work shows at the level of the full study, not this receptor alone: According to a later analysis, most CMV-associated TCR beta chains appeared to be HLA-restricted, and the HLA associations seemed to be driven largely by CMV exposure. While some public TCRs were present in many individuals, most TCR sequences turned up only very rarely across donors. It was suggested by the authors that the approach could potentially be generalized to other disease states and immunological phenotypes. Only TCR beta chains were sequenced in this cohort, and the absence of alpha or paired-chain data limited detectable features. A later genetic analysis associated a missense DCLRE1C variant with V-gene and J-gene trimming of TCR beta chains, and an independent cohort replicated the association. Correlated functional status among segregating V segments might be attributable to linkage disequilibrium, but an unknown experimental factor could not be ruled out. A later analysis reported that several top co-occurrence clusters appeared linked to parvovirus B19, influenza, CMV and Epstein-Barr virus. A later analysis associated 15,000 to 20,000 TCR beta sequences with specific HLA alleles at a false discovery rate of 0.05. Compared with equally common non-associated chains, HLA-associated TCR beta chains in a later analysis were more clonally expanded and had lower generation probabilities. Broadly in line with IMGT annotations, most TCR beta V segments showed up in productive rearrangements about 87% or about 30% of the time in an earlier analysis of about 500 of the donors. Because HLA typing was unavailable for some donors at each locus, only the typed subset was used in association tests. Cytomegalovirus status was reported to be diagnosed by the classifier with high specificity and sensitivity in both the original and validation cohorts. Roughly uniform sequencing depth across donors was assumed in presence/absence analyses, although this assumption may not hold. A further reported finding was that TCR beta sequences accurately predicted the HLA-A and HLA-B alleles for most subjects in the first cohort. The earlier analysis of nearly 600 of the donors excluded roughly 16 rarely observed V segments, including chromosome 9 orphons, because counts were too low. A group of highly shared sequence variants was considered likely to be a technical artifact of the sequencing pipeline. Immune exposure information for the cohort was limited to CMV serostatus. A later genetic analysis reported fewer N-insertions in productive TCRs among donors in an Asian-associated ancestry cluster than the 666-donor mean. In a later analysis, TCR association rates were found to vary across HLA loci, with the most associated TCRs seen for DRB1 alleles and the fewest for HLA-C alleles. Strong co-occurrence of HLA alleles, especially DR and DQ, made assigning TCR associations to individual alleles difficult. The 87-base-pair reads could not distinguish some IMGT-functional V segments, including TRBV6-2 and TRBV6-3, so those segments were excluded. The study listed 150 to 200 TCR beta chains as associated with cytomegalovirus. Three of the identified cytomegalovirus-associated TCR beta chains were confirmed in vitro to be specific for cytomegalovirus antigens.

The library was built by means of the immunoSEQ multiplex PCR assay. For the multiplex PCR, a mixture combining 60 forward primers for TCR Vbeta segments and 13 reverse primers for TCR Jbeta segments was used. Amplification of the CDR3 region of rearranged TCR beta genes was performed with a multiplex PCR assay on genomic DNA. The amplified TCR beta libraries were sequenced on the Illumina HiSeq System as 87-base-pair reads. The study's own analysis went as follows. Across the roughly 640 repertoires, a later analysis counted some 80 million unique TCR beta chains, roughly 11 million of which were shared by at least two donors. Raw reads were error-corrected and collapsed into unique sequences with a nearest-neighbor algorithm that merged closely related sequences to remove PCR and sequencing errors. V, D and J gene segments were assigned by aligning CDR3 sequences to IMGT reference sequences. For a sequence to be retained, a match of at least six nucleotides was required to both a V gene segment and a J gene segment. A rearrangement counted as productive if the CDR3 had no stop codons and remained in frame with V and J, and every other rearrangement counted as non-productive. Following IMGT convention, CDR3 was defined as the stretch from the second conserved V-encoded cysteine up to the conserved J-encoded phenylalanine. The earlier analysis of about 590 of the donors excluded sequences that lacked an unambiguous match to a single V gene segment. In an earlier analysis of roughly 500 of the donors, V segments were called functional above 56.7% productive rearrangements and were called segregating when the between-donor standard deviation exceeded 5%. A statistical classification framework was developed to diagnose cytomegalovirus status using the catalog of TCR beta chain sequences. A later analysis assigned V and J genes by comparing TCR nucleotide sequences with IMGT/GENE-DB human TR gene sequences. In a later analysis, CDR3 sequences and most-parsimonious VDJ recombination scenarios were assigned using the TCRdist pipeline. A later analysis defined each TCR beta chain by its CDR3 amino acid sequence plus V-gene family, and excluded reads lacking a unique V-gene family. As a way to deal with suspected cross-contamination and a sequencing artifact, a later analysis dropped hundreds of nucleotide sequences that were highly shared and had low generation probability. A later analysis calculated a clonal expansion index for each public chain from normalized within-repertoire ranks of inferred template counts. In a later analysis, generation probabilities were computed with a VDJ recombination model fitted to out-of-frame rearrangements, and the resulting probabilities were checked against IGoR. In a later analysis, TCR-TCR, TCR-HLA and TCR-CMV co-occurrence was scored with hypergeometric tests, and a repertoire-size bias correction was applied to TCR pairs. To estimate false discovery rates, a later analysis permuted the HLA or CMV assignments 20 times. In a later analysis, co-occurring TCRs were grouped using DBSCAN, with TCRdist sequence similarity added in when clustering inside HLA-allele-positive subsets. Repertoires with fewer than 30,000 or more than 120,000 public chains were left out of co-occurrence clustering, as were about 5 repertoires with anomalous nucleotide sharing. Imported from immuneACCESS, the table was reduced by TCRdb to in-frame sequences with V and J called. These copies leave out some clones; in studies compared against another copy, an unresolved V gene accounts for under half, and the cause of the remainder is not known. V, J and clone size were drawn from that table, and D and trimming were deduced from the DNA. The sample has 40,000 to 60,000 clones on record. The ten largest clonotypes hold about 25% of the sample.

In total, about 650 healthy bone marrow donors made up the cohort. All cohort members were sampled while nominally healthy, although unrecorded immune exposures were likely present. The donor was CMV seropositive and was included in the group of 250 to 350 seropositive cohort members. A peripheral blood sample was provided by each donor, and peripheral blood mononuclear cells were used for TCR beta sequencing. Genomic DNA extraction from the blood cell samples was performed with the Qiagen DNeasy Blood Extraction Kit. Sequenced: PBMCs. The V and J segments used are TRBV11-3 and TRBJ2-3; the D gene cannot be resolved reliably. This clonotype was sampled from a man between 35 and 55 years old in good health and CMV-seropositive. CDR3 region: CASSPFGRTDTQYF. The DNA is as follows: TGTGCCAGCAGCCCTTTTGGGCGCACAGATACGCAGTATTTT. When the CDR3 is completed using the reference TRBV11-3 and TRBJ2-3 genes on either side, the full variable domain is EAGVVQSPRYKIIEKKQPVAFWCNPISGHNTLYWYLQNLGQGPELLIRYENEEAVDDSQLPKDRFSAERLKGVDSTLKIQPAELGDSAVYLCASSPFGRTDTQYFGPGTRLTVL.